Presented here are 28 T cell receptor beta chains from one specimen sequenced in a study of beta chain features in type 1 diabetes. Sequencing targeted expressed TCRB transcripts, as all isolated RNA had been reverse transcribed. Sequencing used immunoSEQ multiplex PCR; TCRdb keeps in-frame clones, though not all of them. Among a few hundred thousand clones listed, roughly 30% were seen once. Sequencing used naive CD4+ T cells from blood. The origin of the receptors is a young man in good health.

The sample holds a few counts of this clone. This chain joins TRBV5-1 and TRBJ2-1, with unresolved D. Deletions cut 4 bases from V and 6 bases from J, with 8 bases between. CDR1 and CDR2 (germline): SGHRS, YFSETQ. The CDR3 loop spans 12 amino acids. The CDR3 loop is CASSPQSNEQFF. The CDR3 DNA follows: TGCGCCAGCAGCCCACAGAGCAATGAGCAGTTCTTC.

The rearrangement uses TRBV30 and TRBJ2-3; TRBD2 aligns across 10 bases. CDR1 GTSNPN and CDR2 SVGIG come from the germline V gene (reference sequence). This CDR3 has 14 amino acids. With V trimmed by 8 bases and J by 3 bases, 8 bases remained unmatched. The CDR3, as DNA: TGTGCCGGAGCGGCGGGACTAGCGACAGATACGCAGTATTTT. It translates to CAGAAGLATDTQYF.

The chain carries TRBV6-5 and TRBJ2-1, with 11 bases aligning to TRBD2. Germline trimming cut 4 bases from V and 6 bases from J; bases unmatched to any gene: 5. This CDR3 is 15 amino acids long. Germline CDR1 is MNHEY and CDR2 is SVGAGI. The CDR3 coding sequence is TGTGCCAGCAGTTTCCTAGCGGGAGGATCCAATGAGCAGTTCTTC. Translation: CASSFLAGGSNEQFF.

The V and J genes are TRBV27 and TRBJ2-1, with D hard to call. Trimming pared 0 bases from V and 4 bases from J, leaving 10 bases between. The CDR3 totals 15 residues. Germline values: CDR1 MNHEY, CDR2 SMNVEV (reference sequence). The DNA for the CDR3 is TGTGCCAGCAGTTTATCTGGCGCCTCTTACAATGAGCAGTTCTTC. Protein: CASSLSGASYNEQFF.

DNA of the CDR3: TGCAGCGTAAGGGGGCTTGGGGACACTGAAGCTTTCTTT. It codes for CSVRGLGDTEAFF. V and J are TRBV29-1 and TRBJ1-1, with TRBD1 identical over 7 bases. With 6 bases clipped from V and 3 bases from J, the junction kept 7 bases outside the gene matches. Germline assignment: CDR1 SQVTM and CDR2 ANQGSEA. This CDR3 is 13 amino acids long.

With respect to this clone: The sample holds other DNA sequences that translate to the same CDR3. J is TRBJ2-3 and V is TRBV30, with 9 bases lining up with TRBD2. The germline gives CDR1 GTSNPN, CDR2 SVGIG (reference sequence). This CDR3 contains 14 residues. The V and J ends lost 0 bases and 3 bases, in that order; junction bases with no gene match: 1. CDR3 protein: CAWSVAGGTDTQYF. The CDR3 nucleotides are TGTGCCTGGAGTGTAGCGGGAGGAACAGATACGCAGTATTTT.

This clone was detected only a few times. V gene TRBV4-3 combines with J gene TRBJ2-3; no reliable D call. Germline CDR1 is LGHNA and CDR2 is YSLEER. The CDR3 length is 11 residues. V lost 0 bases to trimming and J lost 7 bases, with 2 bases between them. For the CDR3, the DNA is TGCGCCAGCAGCCAAGATTATACGCAGTATTTT. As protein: CASSQDYTQYF.

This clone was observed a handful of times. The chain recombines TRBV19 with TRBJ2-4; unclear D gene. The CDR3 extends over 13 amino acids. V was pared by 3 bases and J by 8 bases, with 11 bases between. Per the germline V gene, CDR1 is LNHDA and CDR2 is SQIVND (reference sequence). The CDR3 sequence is CASSIVGSDIQYF. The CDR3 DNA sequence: TGTGCCAGTAGTATTGTAGGTTCGGACATTCAGTACTTC.

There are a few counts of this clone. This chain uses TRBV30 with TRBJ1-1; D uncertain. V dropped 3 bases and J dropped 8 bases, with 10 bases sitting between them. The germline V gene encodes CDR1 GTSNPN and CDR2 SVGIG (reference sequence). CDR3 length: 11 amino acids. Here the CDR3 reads CAWREITEAFF. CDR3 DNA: TGTGCCTGGAGGGAGATAACCGAAGCTTTCTTT.

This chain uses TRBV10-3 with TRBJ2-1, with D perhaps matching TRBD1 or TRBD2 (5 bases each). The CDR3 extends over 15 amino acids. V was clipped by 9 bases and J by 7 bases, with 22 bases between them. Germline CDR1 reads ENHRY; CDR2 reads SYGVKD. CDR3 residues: CAIGRGVEGLNEQFF. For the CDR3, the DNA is TGTGCCATTGGCAGAGGGGTAGAAGGGTTAAATGAGCAGTTCTTC.

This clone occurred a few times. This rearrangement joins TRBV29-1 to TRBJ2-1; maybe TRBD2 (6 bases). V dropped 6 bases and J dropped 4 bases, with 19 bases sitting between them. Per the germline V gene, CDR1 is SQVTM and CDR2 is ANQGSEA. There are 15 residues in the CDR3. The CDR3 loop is CSVYSSGGYYNEQFF. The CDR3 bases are TGCAGCGTATACAGCAGCGGAGGGTATTACAATGAGCAGTTCTTC.

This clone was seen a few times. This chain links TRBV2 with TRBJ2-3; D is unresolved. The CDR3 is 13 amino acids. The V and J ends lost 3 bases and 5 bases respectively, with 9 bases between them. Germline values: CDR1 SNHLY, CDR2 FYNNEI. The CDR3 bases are TGTGCCAGCAGTGACCTGGTGGGAGATACGCAGTATTTT. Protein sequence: CASSDLVGDTQYF.

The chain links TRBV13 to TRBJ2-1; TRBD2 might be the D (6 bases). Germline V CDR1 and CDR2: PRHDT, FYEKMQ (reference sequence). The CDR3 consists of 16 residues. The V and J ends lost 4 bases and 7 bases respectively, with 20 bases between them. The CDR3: CASSSPGTPKMNEQFF. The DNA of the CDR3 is TGTGCCAGCAGCTCCCCGGGGACTCCGAAGATGAATGAGCAGTTCTTC.

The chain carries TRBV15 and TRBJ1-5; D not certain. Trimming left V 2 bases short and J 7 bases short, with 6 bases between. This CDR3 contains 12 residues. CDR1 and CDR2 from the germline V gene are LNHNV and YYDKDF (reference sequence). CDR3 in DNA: TGTGCCACCAGCAGAATCCCCCAGCCCCAGCATTTT. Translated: CATSRIPQPQHF.

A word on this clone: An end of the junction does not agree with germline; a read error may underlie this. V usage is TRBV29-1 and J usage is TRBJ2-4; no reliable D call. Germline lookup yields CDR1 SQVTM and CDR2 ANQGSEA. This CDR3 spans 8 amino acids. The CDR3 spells CSVDSGNF. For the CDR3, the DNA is TGCAGCGTTGATTCGGGTAACTTC.

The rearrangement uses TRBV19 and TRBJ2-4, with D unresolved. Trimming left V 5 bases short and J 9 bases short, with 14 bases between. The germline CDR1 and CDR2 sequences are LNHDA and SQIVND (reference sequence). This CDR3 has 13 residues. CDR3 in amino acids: CASSPRTNVIQYF. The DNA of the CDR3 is TGTGCCAGTAGTCCCCGGACGAATGTCATTCAGTACTTC. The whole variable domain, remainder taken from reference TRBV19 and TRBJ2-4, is DGGITQSPKYLFRKEGQNVTLSCEQNLNHDAMYWYRQDPGQGLRLIYYSQIVNDFQKGDIAEGYSVSREKKESFPLTVTSAQKNPTAFYLCASSPRTNVIQYFGAGTRLSVL.

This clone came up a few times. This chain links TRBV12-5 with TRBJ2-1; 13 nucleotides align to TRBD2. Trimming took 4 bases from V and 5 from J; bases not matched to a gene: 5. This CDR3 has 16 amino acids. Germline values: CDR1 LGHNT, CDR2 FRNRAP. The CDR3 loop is CASGSILAGGDNEQFF. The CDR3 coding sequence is TGTGCTAGTGGTTCGATACTAGCGGGAGGGGACAATGAGCAGTTCTTC. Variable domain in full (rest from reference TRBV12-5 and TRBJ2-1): DARVTQTPRHKVTEMGQEVTMRCQPILGHNTVFWYRQTMMQGLELLAYFRNRAPLDDSGMPKDRFSAEMPDATLATLKIQPSEPRDSAVYFCASGSILAGGDNEQFFGPGTRLTVL.

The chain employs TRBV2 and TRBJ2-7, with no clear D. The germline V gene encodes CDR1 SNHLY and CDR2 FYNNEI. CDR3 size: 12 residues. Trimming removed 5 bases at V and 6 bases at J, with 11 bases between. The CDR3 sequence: CASSFTWSEQYF. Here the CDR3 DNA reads TGTGCCAGCAGTTTCACGTGGAGCGAGCAGTACTTC.

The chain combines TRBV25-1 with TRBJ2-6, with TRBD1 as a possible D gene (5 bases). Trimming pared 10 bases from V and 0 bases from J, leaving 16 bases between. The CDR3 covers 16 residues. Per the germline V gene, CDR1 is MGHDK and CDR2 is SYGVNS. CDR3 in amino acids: CATPSREDSGANVLTF. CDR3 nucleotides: TGTGCCACCCCTTCCAGGGAAGACTCTGGGGCCAACGTCCTGACTTTC.

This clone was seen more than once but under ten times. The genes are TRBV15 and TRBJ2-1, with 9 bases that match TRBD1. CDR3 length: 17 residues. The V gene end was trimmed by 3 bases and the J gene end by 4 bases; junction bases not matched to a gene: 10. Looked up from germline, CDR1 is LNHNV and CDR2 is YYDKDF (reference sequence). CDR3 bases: TGTGCCACCAGCAGGGAACTGGGACAGGGACCTTACAATGAGCAGTTCTTC. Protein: CATSRELGQGPYNEQFF.

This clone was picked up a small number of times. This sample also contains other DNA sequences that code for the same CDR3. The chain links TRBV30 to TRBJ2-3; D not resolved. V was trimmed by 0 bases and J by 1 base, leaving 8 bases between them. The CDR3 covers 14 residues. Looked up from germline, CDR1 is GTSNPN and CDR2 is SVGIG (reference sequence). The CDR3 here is CAWSVLRGTDTQYF. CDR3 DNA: TGTGCCTGGAGTGTACTCCGGGGCACAGATACGCAGTATTTT.

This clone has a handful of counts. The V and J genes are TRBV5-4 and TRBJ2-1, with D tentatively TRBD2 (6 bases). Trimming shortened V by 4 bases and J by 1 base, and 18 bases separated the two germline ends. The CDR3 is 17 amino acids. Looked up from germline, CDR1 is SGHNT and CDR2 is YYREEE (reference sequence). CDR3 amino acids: CASSEGLSSNSYNEQFF. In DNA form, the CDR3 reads TGTGCCAGCAGCGAAGGACTATCTTCTAATTCCTACAATGAGCAGTTCTTC.

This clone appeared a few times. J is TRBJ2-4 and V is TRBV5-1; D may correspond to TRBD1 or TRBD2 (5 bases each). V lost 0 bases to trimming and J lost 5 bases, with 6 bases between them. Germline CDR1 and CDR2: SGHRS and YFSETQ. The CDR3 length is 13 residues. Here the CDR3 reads CASSLGGENIQYF. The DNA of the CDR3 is TGCGCCAGCAGCTTGGGAGGGGAAAACATTCAGTACTTC.

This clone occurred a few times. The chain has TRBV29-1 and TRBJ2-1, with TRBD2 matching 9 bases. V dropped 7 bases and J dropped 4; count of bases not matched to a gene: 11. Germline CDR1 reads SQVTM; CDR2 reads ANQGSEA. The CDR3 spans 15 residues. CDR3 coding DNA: TGCAGCGCTAAAGGTCGACTAGCGGTATACAATGAGCAGTTCTTC. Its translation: CSAKGRLAVYNEQFF.

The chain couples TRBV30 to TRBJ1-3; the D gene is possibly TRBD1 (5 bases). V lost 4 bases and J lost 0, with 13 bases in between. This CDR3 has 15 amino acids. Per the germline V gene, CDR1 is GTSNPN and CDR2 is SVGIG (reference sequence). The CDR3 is CAWIGARASGNTIYF. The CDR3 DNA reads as TGTGCCTGGATTGGCGCCAGGGCCTCTGGAAACACCATATATTTT.

The DNA for the CDR3 is TGCGCCAGCAGCTTGGGGGCGGGAGAGCAGTTCTTC. As protein: CASSLGAGEQFF. The chain combines TRBV5-1 with TRBJ2-1, with a weak D call TRBD2 (6 bases). Germline CDR1 is SGHRS and CDR2 is YFSETQ. This CDR3 spans 12 amino acids. The ends were cut back, 0 bases at V and 10 bases at J, with 8 bases in the middle.

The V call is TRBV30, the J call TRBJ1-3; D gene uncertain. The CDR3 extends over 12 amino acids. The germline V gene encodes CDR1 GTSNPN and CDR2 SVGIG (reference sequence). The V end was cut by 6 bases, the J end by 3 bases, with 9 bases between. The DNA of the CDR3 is TGTGCCTGCCCGTTCCTTGGAAACACCATATATTTT. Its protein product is CACPFLGNTIYF.

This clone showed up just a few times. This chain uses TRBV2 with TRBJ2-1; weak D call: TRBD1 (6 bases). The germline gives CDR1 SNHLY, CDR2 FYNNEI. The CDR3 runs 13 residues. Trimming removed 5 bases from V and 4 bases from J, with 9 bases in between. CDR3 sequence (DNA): TGTGCCAGCAGTACAGGGCCTTACAATGAGCAGTTCTTC. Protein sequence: CASSTGPYNEQFF.